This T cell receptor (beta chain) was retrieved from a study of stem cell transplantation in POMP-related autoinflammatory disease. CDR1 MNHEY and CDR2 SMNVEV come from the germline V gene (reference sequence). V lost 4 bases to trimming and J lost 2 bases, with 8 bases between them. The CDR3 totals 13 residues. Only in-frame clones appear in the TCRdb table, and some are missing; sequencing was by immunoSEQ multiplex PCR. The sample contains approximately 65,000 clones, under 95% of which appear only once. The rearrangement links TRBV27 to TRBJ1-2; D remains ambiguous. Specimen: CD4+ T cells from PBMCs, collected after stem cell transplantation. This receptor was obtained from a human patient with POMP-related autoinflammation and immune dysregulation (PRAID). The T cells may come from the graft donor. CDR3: CASSSLGNYGYTF. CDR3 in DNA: TGTGCCAGCAGTTCCCTAGGGAACTATGGCTACACCTTC.